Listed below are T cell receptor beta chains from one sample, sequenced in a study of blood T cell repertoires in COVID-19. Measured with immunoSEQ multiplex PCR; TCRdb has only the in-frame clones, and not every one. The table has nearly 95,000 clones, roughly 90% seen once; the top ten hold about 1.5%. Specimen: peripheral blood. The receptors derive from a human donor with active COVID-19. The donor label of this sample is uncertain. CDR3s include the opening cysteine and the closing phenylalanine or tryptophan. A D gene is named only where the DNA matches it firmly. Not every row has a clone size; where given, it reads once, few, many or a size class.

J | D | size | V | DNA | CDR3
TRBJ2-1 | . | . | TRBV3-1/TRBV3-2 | TGTGCCAGCAGACTGACTAGCTACAATGAGCAGTTCTTC | CASRLTSYNEQFF
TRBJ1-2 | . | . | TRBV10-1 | TGCGCCAGCAGTGAAATTGAGGGTTGGAACTATGGCTACACCTTC | CASSEIEGWNYGYTF
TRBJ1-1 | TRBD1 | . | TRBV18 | TGTGCCAGCTCAGTCCGGACAGGGACCATGAACACTGAAGCTTTCTTT | CASSVRTGTMNTEAFF
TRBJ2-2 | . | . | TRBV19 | TGTGCCAGTAGTATAGATGTGGGCGTCGGGGAGCTGTTTTTT | CASSIDVGVGELFF
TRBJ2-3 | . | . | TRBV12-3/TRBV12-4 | TGTGCCAGCAGCCGTACAGATACGCAGTATTTT | CASSRTDTQYF
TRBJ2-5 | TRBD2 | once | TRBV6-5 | TGTGCCAGCAGAAAACTAGCGGGGCCACAAGAGACCCAGTACTTC | CASRKLAGPQETQYF
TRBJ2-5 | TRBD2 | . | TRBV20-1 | TGCAGTGCTAGTCTCATAGCGGGTGGAGAGACCCAGTACTTC | CSASLIAGGETQYF
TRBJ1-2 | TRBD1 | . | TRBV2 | TGTGCCAGCAGCATCAAACGACAGGGGGCCGGTAACTATGGCTACACCTTC | CASSIKRQGAGNYGYTF
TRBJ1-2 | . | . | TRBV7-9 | TGTGCCAGCAGCTTAGAGCAGGTATACTATGGCTACACCTTC | CASSLEQVYYGYTF
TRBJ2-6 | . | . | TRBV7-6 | TGTGCCAGCAGCTCAGCCGGGATCTCCTTCTCTGGGGCCAACGTCCTGACTTTC | CASSSAGISFSGANVLTF
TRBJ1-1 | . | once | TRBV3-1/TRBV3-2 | TGTGCCAGCAGCCAAGCCCTGTGGCAGGGGCGGATTGAAGCTTTCTTT | CASSQALWQGRIEAFF
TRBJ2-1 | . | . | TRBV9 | TGTGCCAGCAGCGTATCCAGCGCGCCTCGGGATGAGCAGTTCTTC | CASSVSSAPRDEQFF
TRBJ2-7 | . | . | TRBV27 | TGTGCCAGCAGTGTGACACCCACCTACGAGCAGTACTTC | CASSVTPTYEQYF
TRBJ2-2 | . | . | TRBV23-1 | TGCGCCAGCAGTCGACACCTGGGACACTTGAACACCGGGGAGCTGTTTTTT | CASSRHLGHLNTGELFF
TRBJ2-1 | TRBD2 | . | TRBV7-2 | TGTGCCAGCAGCTTAGTAGGGACTAGTGGGACCAATGAGCAGTTCTTC | CASSLVGTSGTNEQFF
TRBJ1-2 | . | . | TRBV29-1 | TGCAGCGTTTCCAGGTTTTTCGATGGCTACACCTTC | CSVSRFFDGYTF
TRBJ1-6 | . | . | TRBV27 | TGTGCCAGCAGTTTTTCTATGTTCTATAATTCACCCCTCCACTTT | CASSFSMFYNSPLHF
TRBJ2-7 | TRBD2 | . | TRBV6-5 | TGTGCCAGCAGGCCACTAGCGGGGGTGTCGGAGCAGTACTTC | CASRPLAGVSEQYF
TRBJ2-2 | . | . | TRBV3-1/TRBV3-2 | TGTGCCAGCAGCCAAGATGTGACAGATAACACCGGGGAGCTGTTTTTT | CASSQDVTDNTGELFF
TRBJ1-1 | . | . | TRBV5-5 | TGTGCCAGCAGCTCAACAGGGCTACATCGAGAAGCTTTCTTT | CASSSTGLHREAFF
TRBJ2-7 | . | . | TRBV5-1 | TGCGCCAGCAGCTTGGGTCTGGCAGGGGGGTCCTACGAGCAGTACTTC | CASSLGLAGGSYEQYF
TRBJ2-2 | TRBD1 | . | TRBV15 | TGTGCCACCAGCAGGCTGGACAGGGGAAACACCGGGGAGCTGTTTTTT | CATSRLDRGNTGELFF
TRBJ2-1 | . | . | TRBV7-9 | TGTGCCAGCAGCGCACTGTACAGGGACGAGCAGTTCTTC | CASSALYRDEQFF
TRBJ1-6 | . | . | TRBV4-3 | TGCGCCAGCAGCCAAGAGACTAGATCACCCCTCCACTTT | CASSQETRSPLHF
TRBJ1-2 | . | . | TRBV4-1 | TGCGCCAGCAGCCAAGATTCGGCAGGGGACTATTATGGCTACACCTTC | CASSQDSAGDYYGYTF
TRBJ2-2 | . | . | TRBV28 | TGTGCCAGCAGTTCTCCCGGGACCGGGGAGCTGTTTTTT | CASSSPGTGELFF
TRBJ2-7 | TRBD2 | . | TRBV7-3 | TGTGCCAGCAGCTTAACCTCGGCGGGGGGCCGTTACGAGCAGTACTTC | CASSLTSAGGRYEQYF